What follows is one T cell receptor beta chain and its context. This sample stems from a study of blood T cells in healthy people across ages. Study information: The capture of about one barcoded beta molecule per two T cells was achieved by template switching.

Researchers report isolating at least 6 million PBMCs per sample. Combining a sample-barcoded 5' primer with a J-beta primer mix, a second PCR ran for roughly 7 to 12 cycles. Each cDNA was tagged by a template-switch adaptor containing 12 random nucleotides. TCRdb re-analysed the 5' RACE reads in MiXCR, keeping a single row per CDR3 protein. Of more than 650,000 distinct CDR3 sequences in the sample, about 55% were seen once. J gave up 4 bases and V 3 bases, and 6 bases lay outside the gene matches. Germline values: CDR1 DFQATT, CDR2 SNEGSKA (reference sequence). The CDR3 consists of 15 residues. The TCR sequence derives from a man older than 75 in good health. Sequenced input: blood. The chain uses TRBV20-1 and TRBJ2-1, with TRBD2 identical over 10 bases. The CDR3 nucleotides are TGCAGTGCTAGCCCGTCACTAGCGGGGTACAATGAGCAGTTCTTC. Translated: CSASPSLAGYNEQFF.